The rows below give T cell receptor beta chains drawn from one sample of a study of blood T cell repertoires in COVID-19. TCRdb's copy holds only in-frame clones and misses some; the assay was immunoSEQ multiplex PCR. Of fewer than 300,000 clones in the sample, over 75% were seen once. The sequencing input was peripheral blood. Receptor source: a human donor in a cohort sampled during active COVID-19. CDR3s include the opening cysteine and the closing phenylalanine or tryptophan. The D gene is left open where the match is weak. Rows give clone size only sometimes, using once, few, many, or a class for an expanded clone.

-	TRBJ2-3	TRBV5-4	few	TGTGCCAGCAGCTACGGGGTTAGCACAGATACGCAGTATTTT	CASSYGVSTDTQYF
TRBD2	TRBJ2-1	TRBV19	-	TGTGCCAGTAGCCTAGCGGGCGTCGAGCAGTTCTTC	CASSLAGVEQFF
TRBD1	TRBJ2-7	TRBV3-1/TRBV3-2	-	TGTGCCAGCTCAGGAGGACAGGGGGACGAGCAGTACTTC	CASSGGQGDEQYF
TRBD2	TRBJ2-7	TRBV10-3	-	TGTGCCATCAGTTCCTTTAGCGGGGTACGCTACGAGCAGTACTTC	CAISSFSGVRYEQYF
-	TRBJ2-7	TRBV4-3	-	TGCGCCAGCAGCCAAGACCAGATACCCTCCTACGAGCAGTACTTC	CASSQDQIPSYEQYF
-	TRBJ2-1	TRBV11-2	-	TGTGCCAGCAGTTTAGGGGACACCTACAATGAGCAGTTCTTC	CASSLGDTYNEQFF
-	TRBJ2-3	TRBV5-1	-	TGCGCCAGCAAAGGGGACACCCGGAGCACAGATACGCAGTATTTT	CASKGDTRSTDTQYF
-	TRBJ1-1	TRBV18	-	TGTGCCAGCTCACCAACGGAGGGGATTCTAACTGAAGCTTTCTTT	CASSPTEGILTEAFF
TRBD2	TRBJ2-2	TRBV14	-	TGTGCCAGCAGCTCCCTAGCGGGGGGGCGGACCGGGGAGCTGTTTTTT	CASSSLAGGRTGELFF
-	TRBJ1-2	TRBV27	-	TGTGCCAGCAGTTCCTACCGACAGGTGGGTAACTATGGCTACACCTTC	CASSSYRQVGNYGYTF
TRBD1	TRBJ1-2	TRBV11-2	-	TGTGCCAGCAGCTACACGACAGGGGGTGGGAGTGGCTACACCTTC	CASSYTTGGGSGYTF
TRBD1	TRBJ2-6	TRBV25-1	-	TGTGCCAGCAGTGAACACGACAGGGGCCCCTCTGGGGCCAACGTCCTGACTTTC	CASSEHDRGPSGANVLTF
-	TRBJ2-7	TRBV3-1/TRBV3-2	-	TGTGCCAGCAGCCAGACTAGGACCACCGGGGAGCAGTACTTC	CASSQTRTTGEQYF
-	TRBJ2-7	TRBV4-2	-	TGTGCCAGCAGCCCTACAGGGACCTACGAGCAGTACTTC	CASSPTGTYEQYF
-	TRBJ1-1	TRBV27	few	TGTGCCAGCAGGGCCAGGGGCCTTGGGAGTGAAGCTTTCTTT	CASRARGLGSEAFF
-	TRBJ2-4	TRBV6-5	-	TGTGCCAGCAGAGGGGGAAGGGTCAAAAACATTCAGTACTTC	CASRGGRVKNIQYF
TRBD2	TRBJ2-1	TRBV6-2/TRBV6-3	-	TGTGCCAGCAGTTACTCGAGCGGGGGCCGGGGTGAGCAGTTCTTC	CASSYSSGGRGEQFF
-	TRBJ1-4	TRBV18	-	TGTGCCAGCTCACCGGGGCAGGGGTGTGAAAAACTGTTTTTT	CASSPGQGCEKLFF
TRBD2	TRBJ2-1	TRBV6-5	few	TGTGCCAGCAGTTACGCTGCTAGCGGGATAGGTGAGCAGTTCTTC	CASSYAASGIGEQFF
-	TRBJ1-1	TRBV5-1	-	TGCGCCAGCAGCTTCTTCCAAAATAGGAGGGTCACTGAAGCTTTCTTT	CASSFFQNRRVTEAFF
TRBD1	TRBJ1-2	TRBV19	few	TGTGCCAGTAGATTAACAGGGGTGGACTATGGCTACACCTTC	CASRLTGVDYGYTF
-	TRBJ2-7	TRBV7-2	-	TGTGCCAGCAGCCCCTGGGCGGGAAGCTACGAGCAGTACTTC	CASSPWAGSYEQYF
-	TRBJ2-7	TRBV11-3	-	TGTGCCAGCAGCTTAGAGGGGAGCTCCTACGAGCAGTACTTC	CASSLEGSSYEQYF
-	TRBJ1-2	TRBV2	-	TGTGCCAGCAGAGAACAGGGTTTCGCAGGATATGGCTACACCTTC	CASREQGFAGYGYTF
TRBD2	TRBJ2-3	TRBV7-8	-	TGTGCCAGCAGCTTAATCCCGACCGGGAGGGGTCTAATCGGCACAGATACGCAGTATTTT	CASSLIPTGRGLIGTDTQYF
TRBD1	TRBJ2-7	TRBV6-5	-	TGTGCCAGCAGCGTAGGGACAGGGAGGAGCGAGCAGTACTTC	CASSVGTGRSEQYF
TRBD2	TRBJ2-3	TRBV11-2	-	TGTGCCAGCAGCTTAATTAGCGGGGGGGTGGATACGCAGTATTTT	CASSLISGGVDTQYF
-	TRBJ1-5	TRBV12-3/TRBV12-4	-	TGTGCCAGCAGTCTATGGTTGCAGCCCCAGCATTTT	CASSLWLQPQHF
-	TRBJ2-3	TRBV12-3/TRBV12-4	-	TGTGCCAGCAGTTCGCTACAGGGAGATACGCAGTATTTT	CASSSLQGDTQYF
TRBD2	TRBJ2-5	TRBV18	-	TGTGCCAGCTCGGGAGGGTTGGCGGAGACCCAGTACTTC	CASSGGLAETQYF
-	TRBJ2-6	TRBV5-1	-	TGCGCCAGCAGCTTGGTATCCGGGGTCTCTGGGGCCAACGTCCTGACTTTC	CASSLVSGVSGANVLTF